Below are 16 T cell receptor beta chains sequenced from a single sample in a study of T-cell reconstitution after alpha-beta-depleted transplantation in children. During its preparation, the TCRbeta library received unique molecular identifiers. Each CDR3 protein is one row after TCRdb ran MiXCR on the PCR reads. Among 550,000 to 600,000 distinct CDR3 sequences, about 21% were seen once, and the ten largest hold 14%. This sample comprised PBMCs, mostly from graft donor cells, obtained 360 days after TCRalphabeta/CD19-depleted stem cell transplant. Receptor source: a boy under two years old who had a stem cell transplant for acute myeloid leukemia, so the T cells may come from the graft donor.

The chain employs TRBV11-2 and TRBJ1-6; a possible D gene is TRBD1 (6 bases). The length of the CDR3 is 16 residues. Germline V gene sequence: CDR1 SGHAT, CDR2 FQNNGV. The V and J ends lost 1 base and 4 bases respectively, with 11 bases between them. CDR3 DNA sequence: TGTGCCAGCAGCTTAGGGGGAGGGGGTTATAATTCACCCCTCCACTTT. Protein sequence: CASSLGGGGYNSPLHF.

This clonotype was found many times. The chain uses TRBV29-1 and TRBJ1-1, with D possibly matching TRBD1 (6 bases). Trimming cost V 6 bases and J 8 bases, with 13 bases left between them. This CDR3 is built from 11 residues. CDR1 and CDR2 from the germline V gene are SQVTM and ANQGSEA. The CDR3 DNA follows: TGCAGCGTAGGACAGAGCGAGGAAGCTTTCTTT. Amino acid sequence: CSVGQSEEAFF.

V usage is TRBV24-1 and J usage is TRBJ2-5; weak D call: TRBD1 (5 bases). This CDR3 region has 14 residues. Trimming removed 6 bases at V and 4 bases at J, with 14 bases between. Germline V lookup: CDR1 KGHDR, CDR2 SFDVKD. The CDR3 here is CATSHTTQGETQYF. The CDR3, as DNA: TGTGCCACCAGTCACACAACTCAGGGAGAGACCCAGTACTTC.

In nucleotides, the CDR3 is TGTGCCACCAGTGATCATGACACCCAGCCCCAGCATTTT. This gives the protein CATSDHDTQPQHF. The gene calls are TRBV24-1 and TRBJ1-5; no clear D gene. The ends were cut back, 3 bases at V and 7 bases at J, with 9 bases in the middle. CDR1 is KGHDR, CDR2 SFDVKD, per germline. The CDR3 is 13 amino acids.

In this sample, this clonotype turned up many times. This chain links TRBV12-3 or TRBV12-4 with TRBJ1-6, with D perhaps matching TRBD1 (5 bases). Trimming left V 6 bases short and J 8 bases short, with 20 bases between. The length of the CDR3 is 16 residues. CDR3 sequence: CASSSGGKGIDSPLHF. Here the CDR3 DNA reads TGTGCCAGCAGCTCCGGAGGAAAGGGGATTGATTCACCCCTCCACTTT.

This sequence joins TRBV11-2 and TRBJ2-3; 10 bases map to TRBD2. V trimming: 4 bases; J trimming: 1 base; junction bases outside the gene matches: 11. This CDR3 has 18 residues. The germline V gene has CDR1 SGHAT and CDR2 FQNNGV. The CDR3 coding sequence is TGTGCCAGCAGCTCGACTAGCGGGTACCTCACGCGCACAGATACGCAGTATTTT. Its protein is CASSSTSGYLTRTDTQYF. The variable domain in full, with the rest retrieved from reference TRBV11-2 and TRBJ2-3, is EAGVAQSPRYKIIEKRQSVAFWCNPISGHATLYWYQQILGQGPKLLIQFQNNGVVDDSQLPKDRFSAERLKGVDSTLKIQPAKLEDSAVYLCASSSTSGYLTRTDTQYFGPGTRLTVL.

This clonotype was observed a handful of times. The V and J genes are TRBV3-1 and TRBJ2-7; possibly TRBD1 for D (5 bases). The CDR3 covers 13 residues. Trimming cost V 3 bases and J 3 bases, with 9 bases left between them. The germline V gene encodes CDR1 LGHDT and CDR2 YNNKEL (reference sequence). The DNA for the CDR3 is TGTGCCAGCAGCCAGAGACAGCTCTACGAGCAGTACTTC. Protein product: CASSQRQLYEQYF.

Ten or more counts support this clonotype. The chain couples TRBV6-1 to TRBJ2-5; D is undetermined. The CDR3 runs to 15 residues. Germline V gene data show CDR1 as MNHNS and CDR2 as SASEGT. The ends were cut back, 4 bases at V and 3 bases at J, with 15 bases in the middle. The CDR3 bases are TGTGCCAGCAGTGTACCGGGCCGCCGAAAAGAGACCCAGTACTTC. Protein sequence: CASSVPGRRKETQYF.

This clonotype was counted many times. The CDR3 sequence is CASRGQGAYGYTF. CDR3 DNA sequence: TGTGCCAGCAGGGGACAGGGGGCCTATGGCTACACCTTC. The chain employs TRBV6-2 or TRBV6-3 and TRBJ1-2, with TRBD1 matching 12 bases. The CDR3 contains 13 residues. The J segment lost 4 bases and the V segment lost 6 bases, leaving 0 bases of the junction unmatched. Germline V lookup: CDR1 MNHEY, CDR2 SVGEGT.

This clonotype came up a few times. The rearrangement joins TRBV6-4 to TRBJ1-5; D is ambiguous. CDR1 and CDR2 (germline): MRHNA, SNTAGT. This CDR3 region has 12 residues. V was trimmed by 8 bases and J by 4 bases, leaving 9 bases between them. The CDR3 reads CASPMENQPQHF. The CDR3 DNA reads TGTGCCAGCCCTATGGAGAATCAGCCCCAGCATTTT.

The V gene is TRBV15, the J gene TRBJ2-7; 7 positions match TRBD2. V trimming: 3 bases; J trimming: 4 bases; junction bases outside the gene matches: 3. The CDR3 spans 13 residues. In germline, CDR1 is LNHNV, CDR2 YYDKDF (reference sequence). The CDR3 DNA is TGTGCCACCAGCAGGGCTAGCGGTTACGAGCAGTACTTC. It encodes CATSRASGYEQYF.

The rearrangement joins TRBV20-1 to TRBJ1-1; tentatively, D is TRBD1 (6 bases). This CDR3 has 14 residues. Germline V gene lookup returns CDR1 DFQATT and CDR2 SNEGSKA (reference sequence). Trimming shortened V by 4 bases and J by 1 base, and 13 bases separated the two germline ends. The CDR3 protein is CSAKTVRGNTEAFF. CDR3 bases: TGCAGTGCTAAAACCGTCAGGGGGAACACTGAAGCTTTCTTT.

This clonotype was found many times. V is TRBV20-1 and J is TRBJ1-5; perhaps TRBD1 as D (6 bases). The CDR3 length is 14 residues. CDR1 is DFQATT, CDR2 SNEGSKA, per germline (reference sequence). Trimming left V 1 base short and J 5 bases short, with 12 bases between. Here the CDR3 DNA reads TGCAGTGCTAGAGCATGGCAGGGGTATCAGCCCCAGCATTTT. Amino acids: CSARAWQGYQPQHF.

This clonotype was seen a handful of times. The CDR3 protein is CASSLSGGYEQYV. CDR3 DNA: TGCGCCAGCAGCTTGTCGGGCGGCTACGAGCAGTACGTC. V gene TRBV5-1 combines with J gene TRBJ2-7; D is uncertain. The CDR3 runs to 13 residues. Between the trimmed V and J ends, which lost 1 base and 3 bases, there was a span of 8 bases. CDR1 is SGHRS, CDR2 YFSETQ, per germline.

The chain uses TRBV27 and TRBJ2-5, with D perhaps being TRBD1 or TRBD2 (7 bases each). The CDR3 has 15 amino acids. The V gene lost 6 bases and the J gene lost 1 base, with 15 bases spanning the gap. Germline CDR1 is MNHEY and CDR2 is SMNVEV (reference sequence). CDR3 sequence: CASSRGGAIQETQYF. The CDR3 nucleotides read TGTGCCAGCAGCAGGGGGGGGGCTATCCAAGAGACCCAGTACTTC.

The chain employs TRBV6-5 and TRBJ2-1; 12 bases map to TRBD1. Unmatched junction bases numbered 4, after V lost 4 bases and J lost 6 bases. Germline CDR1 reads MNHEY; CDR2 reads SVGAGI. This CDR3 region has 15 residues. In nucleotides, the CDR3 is TGTGCCAGCAGTTTGGGACAGGGGGCTGTCAATGAGCAGTTCTTC. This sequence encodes CASSLGQGAVNEQFF.